These 24 T cell receptor beta chains originate from one sample sequenced in a study of spatial heterogeneity in lung cancer. Time point given: sample taken at primary tumor resection. The study sequenced unsorted whole RNA from tumor, nontumor lung or frozen PBMC. Each CDR3 protein gets one entry after TCRdb re-called the 5' RACE reads with MiXCR. The data hold approximately 81,000 distinct CDR3 sequences, with around 12% observed a single time. The source material was PBMCs, sampled at surgery. These receptors all come from a male donor with early-stage non-small cell lung cancer.

The chain is built from TRBV25-1 and TRBJ2-7; D not certain. This CDR3 is built from 14 residues. Per germline, CDR1 MGHDK and CDR2 SYGVNS. V was trimmed by 5 bases and J by 4 bases, leaving 15 bases between them. The CDR3 region is CASSRALPPYEQYF. The CDR3 DNA reads TGTGCCAGCAGTCGGGCCCTACCTCCATACGAGCAGTACTTC.

This clonotype was seen ten or more times. The chain couples TRBV20-1 to TRBJ1-6; tentatively, D is TRBD1 (6 bases). CDR1 and CDR2 (germline): DFQATT, SNEGSKA (reference sequence). The CDR3 has 16 amino acids. V lost 5 bases to trimming and J lost 4 bases, with 18 bases between them. CDR3 sequence (DNA): TGCAGTGCTTTTGGCGGGACACGAAGATATAATTCACCCCTCCACTTT. It codes for CSAFGGTRRYNSPLHF.

V is TRBV6-5 and J is TRBJ2-5, with D hard to call. The V gene's germline CDR1 is MNHEY and CDR2 SVGAGI. The V gene lost 4 bases and the J gene lost 1 base, with 4 bases spanning the gap. The CDR3 consists of 12 residues. CDR3 residues: CASSSAQETQYF. The DNA for the CDR3 is TGTGCCAGCAGTTCCGCCCAAGAGACCCAGTACTTC.

The chain uses TRBV18 and TRBJ1-1; weak D call: TRBD1 (6 bases). The CDR3 has 13 residues. Germline CDR1 and CDR2: KGHSH and LQKENI. Between the trimmed V and J ends, which lost 6 bases and 5 bases, there was a span of 13 bases. The CDR3 nucleotides are TGTGCCAGCTCGGGGGCGGTGGAGACTGAAGCTTTCTTT. Translating gives CASSGAVETEAFF.

This clonotype was found a few times. The V gene is TRBV24-1, the J gene TRBJ1-2, with 10 bases identical to TRBD1. In germline, CDR1 is KGHDR, CDR2 SFDVKD. This CDR3 is built from 15 residues. V trimming: 4 bases; J trimming: 2 bases; junction bases outside the gene matches: 3. In nucleotides, the CDR3 is TGTGCCACCAGTGAAGGACAGGGGGGCAACTATGGCTACACCTTC. Translation gives CATSEGQGGNYGYTF.

At least ten counts were recorded for this clonotype. The chain couples TRBV5-1 to TRBJ2-5, with 9 bases that match TRBD1. The junction had 7 bases not matched to a gene; V was cut back by 0 bases and J by 4 bases. The CDR3 has 16 residues. From germline, CDR1 is SGHRS and CDR2 YFSETQ. The CDR3 is CASSLGTGEGGETQYF. The CDR3 DNA reads as TGCGCCAGCAGCTTGGGGACAGGGGAAGGAGGAGAGACCCAGTACTTC. The whole variable domain, remainder taken from reference TRBV5-1 and TRBJ2-5, is KAGVTQTPRYLIKTRGQQVTLSCSPISGHRSVSWYQQTPGQGLQFLFEYFSETQRNKGNFPGRFSGRQFSNSRSEMNVSTLELGDSALYLCASSLGTGEGGETQYFGPGTRLLVL.

As to this clonotype: One junction end does not reproduce the germline sequence, and a read error may be involved. This rearrangement joins TRBV20-1 to TRBJ2-5; 12 nucleotides match TRBD2. CDR1 is DFQATT and CDR2 is SNEGSKA in the germline V gene (reference sequence). The CDR3 has 13 residues. CDR3 sequence (DNA): TGCAGTGCCAGAGGACTAGCGGGGGAGACCCAGTACTTC. This gives the protein CSARGLAGETQYF.

The chain joins TRBV25-1 to TRBJ2-6, with no clear D. V lost 5 bases and J lost 2, with 16 bases in between. The CDR3 loop spans 17 amino acids. The germline gives CDR1 MGHDK, CDR2 SYGVNS. CDR3 in amino acids: CASSPTWREPGANVLTF. In nucleotides, the CDR3 is TGTGCCAGCAGTCCTACTTGGAGAGAACCTGGGGCCAACGTCCTGACTTTC.

The CDR3 DNA reads TGTGCCAGCAGCTTAGAGGGTGAGCAGTTCTTC. This codes for CASSLEGEQFF. This sequence joins TRBV11-3 and TRBJ2-1; D unresolved. The ends were cut back, 0 bases at V and 9 bases at J, with 3 bases in the middle. Germline loops: CDR1 SGHNT, CDR2 YENEEA. This CDR3 has 11 residues.

In this sample, this clonotype turned up a few times. The J gene is TRBJ2-3, the V gene TRBV2; possibly TRBD1 for D (6 bases). This CDR3 has 16 amino acids. V was trimmed by 5 bases and J by 0 bases, leaving 15 bases between them. CDR1 SNHLY and CDR2 FYNNEI come from the germline V gene. In DNA, the CDR3 is TGTGCCAGCAGTTCGGGACACGATCGCAGCACAGATACGCAGTATTTT. Its translation is CASSSGHDRSTDTQYF.

Only a few counts were recorded for this clonotype. The chain recombines TRBV29-1 with TRBJ2-2; D is uncertain. CDR3 length: 13 amino acids. The germline V gene encodes CDR1 SQVTM and CDR2 ANQGSEA. V gave up 6 bases and J gave up 4 bases, with 12 bases separating them. This CDR3 reads CSVSSVGTGELFF. CDR3 sequence (DNA): TGCAGCGTGTCCTCGGTGGGCACCGGGGAGCTGTTTTTT.

In this sample, this clonotype turned up a few times. V and J are TRBV20-1 and TRBJ2-6; maybe TRBD2 (6 bases). The CDR3 is 15 amino acids. V gave up 4 bases and J gave up 0 bases, with 10 bases separating them. CDR1 is DFQATT and CDR2 is SNEGSKA in the germline V gene (reference sequence). CDR3 DNA sequence: TGCAGTGCTAAGGGACTTTCCTCTGGGGCCAACGTCCTGACTTTC. This codes for CSAKGLSSGANVLTF.

This clonotype came up many times. Here the CDR3 DNA reads TGCGCCAGCAGCCGAGGGACAGGAATTGATTCACCCCTCCACTTT. Protein product: CASSRGTGIDSPLHF. The rearrangement joins TRBV5-1 to TRBJ1-6, with 8 bases fitting TRBD1. V was clipped by 4 bases and J by 8 bases; unmatched bases: 8. Germline CDR1 reads SGHRS; CDR2 reads YFSETQ. The CDR3 covers 15 residues.

This chain connects TRBV3-1 to TRBJ2-7, with D perhaps TRBD2 (6 bases). The CDR3 has 15 residues. Per germline, CDR1 LGHDT and CDR2 YNNKEL (reference sequence). Trimming took 8 bases from V and 1 from J, leaving 18 bases between them. CDR3 protein: CASAAGMDASYEQYF. For the CDR3, the DNA is TGTGCCAGCGCCGCGGGGATGGACGCTTCCTACGAGCAGTACTTC.

The table lists this clonotype with a few counts. The chain links TRBV5-1 to TRBJ2-3; D gene unclear. CDR1 is SGHRS and CDR2 is YFSETQ in the germline V gene. The CDR3 sequence is 15 residues long. The V gene lost 0 bases and the J gene lost 6 bases, with 14 bases spanning the gap. CDR3 in DNA: TGCGCCAGCAGCTTGGACGGCAGGAGATCGGATACGCAGTATTTT. Amino acids: CASSLDGRRSDTQYF.

This clonotype has more than one count but fewer than ten. This sequence joins TRBV10-3 and TRBJ2-7; the D gene is possibly TRBD1 (6 bases). The CDR3 has 16 amino acids. Germline CDR1 and CDR2: ENHRY and SYGVKD. With 3 bases removed from V and 5 bases from J, the gap between germline ends came to 20 bases. The CDR3, as DNA: TGTGCCATCAGTGACCCTCAGGGGAAAAATTTGAACGAGCAGTACTTC. Translated, it gives CAISDPQGKNLNEQYF.

This clonotype was counted a few times. This sequence joins TRBV5-1 and TRBJ2-1; perhaps TRBD2 as D (7 bases). This CDR3 spans 16 amino acids. Trimming shortened V by 6 bases and J by 1 base, and 17 bases separated the two germline ends. Germline assignment: CDR1 SGHRS and CDR2 YFSETQ. The CDR3 reads CASTLRTAGSYNEQFF. For the CDR3, the DNA is TGCGCCAGCACCCTTCGGACAGCGGGGTCCTACAATGAGCAGTTCTTC. The variable domain in full, with the rest retrieved from reference TRBV5-1 and TRBJ2-1, is KAGVTQTPRYLIKTRGQQVTLSCSPISGHRSVSWYQQTPGQGLQFLFEYFSETQRNKGNFPGRFSGRQFSNSRSEMNVSTLELGDSALYLCASTLRTAGSYNEQFFGPGTRLTVL.

The rearrangement joins TRBV24-1 to TRBJ2-2; D is uncertain. Trimming left V 12 bases short and J 0 bases short, with 10 bases between. The CDR3 consists of 13 residues. Germline CDR1 KGHDR, CDR2 SFDVKD. Here the CDR3 DNA reads TGTGCCTCCGAAGGGCCGAACACCGGGGAGCTGTTTTTT. It codes for CASEGPNTGELFF.

This clonotype showed up just a few times. The V gene is TRBV25-1, the J gene TRBJ2-5, with D hard to call. The CDR3 runs 12 residues. Trimming shortened V by 1 base and J by 5 bases, and 5 bases separated the two germline ends. Germline CDR1 is MGHDK and CDR2 is SYGVNS. In nucleotides, the CDR3 is TGTGCCAGCAGTGAATTCCTGGAGACCCAGTACTTC. Translation gives CASSEFLETQYF.

In its sample, this clonotype was seen a few times. The chain joins TRBV12-3 or TRBV12-4 to TRBJ1-4; 9 nucleotides agree with TRBD1. The CDR3 runs 16 residues. Losses at the gene ends were 6 bases for V and 0 bases for J; bases not matched to a gene: 5. The CDR3 coding sequence is TGTGCCAGCAGCATGGGACAGGGCGCAACTAATGAAAAACTGTTTTTT. Its translation: CASSMGQGATNEKLFF.

The chain employs TRBV29-1 and TRBJ2-3; 14 bases are shared with TRBD2. The CDR3 totals 16 residues. The ends lost 3 bases at V and 3 bases at J; junction bases unmatched: 5. Germline-derived CDR1 and CDR2 are SQVTM and ANQGSEA. CDR3 nucleotide sequence: TGCAGCGTTGAGTCCGGGACTAGCGGGAGTACAGATACGCAGTATTTT. It translates to CSVESGTSGSTDTQYF.

The rearrangement joins TRBV29-1 to TRBJ1-2; the match to TRBD1 covers 12 bases. The ends lost 8 bases at V and 10 bases at J; junction bases unmatched: 8. The CDR3 covers 12 residues. Germline CDR1 is SQVTM and CDR2 is ANQGSEA. The CDR3: CSFTGTGGAYTF. DNA for the CDR3: TGCAGCTTCACCGGGACAGGGGGCGCCTACACCTTC.

The chain combines TRBV6-1 with TRBJ2-5; tentatively, D is TRBD1 (6 bases). With 3 bases removed from V and 3 bases from J, the gap between germline ends came to 11 bases. The germline CDR1 and CDR2 sequences are MNHNS and SASEGT. The CDR3 loop spans 14 amino acids. The CDR3 DNA reads as TGTGCCAGCAGTGACAGGGGTTTGGAAGAGACCCAGTACTTC. It codes for CASSDRGLEETQYF.

The CDR3 protein is CSARLTGGYNEQFF. In DNA, the CDR3 is TGCAGTGCTAGGCTGACAGGGGGCTACAATGAGCAGTTCTTC. V is TRBV20-1 and J is TRBJ2-1; 9 bases fit TRBD1. CDR3 length equals 14 residues. Germline lookup yields CDR1 DFQATT and CDR2 SNEGSKA (reference sequence). After removal of 3 bases from V and 3 bases from J, the junction contained 3 bases not matched to a gene.